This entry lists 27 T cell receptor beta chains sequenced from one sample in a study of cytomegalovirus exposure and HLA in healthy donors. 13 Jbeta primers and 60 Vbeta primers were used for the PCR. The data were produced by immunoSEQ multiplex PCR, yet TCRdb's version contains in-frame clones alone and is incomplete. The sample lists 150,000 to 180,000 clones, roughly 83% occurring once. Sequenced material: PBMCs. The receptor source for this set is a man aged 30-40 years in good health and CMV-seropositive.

The chain's CDR3 is CASIPPEAGGDVCRNTGELFF. CDR3 nucleotides: TGCGCCAGCATCCCCCCGGAAGCGGGAGGTGATGTGTGTCGGAACACCGGGGAGCTGTTTTTT. This chain joins TRBV23-1 and TRBJ2-2; 9 positions agree with TRBD2. TRBV23-1 is treated as an ORF (open reading frame) with a function not yet certain. V shed 7 bases, J shed 1 base, and the junction held 22 bases outside the gene matches. This CDR3 region has 21 residues.

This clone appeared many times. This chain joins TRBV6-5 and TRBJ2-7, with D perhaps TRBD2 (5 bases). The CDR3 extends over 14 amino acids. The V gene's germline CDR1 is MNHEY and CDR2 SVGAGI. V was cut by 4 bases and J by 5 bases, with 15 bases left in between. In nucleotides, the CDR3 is TGTGCCAGCAGTTTATCCCACGGACTCGACGAGCAGTACTTC. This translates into CASSLSHGLDEQYF.

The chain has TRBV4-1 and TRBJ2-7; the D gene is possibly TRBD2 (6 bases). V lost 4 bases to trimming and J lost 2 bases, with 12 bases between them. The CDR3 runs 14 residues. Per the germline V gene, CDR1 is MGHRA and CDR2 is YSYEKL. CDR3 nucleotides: TGCGCCAGCAGCCCCAGCGGGCGGACCTACGAGCAGTACTTC. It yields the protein CASSPSGRTYEQYF.

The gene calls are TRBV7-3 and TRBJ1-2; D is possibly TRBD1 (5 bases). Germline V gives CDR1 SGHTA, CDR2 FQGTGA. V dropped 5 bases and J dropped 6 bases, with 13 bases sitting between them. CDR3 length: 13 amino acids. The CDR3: CASSAGTTNGYTF. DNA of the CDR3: TGTGCCAGCAGCGCCGGGACTACAAATGGCTACACCTTC.

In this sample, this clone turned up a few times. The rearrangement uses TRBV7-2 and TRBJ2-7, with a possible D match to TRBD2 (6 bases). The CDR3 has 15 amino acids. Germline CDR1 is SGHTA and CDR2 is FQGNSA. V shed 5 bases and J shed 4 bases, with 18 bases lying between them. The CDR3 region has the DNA TGTGCCAGCAGCACCGGGAGCCGTGGGGCATACGAGCAGTACTTC. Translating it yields CASSTGSRGAYEQYF.

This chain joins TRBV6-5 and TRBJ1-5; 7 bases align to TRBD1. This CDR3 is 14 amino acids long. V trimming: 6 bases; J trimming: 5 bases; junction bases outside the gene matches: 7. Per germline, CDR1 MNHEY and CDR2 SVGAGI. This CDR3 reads CASSVRDRDQPQHF. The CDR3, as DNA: TGTGCCAGCAGCGTAAGGGACAGAGATCAGCCCCAGCATTTT.

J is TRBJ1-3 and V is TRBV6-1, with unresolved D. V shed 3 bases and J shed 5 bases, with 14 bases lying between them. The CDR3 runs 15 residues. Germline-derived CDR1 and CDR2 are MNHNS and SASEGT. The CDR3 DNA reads TGTGCCAGCAGTGACTGGACGGCCGGGAGAAACACCATATATTTT. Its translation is CASSDWTAGRNTIYF.

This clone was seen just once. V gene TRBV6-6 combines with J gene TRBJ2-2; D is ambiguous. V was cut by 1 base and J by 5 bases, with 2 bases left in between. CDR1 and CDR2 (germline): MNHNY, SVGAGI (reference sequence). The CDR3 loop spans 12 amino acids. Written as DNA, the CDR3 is TGTGCCAGCAGTTACTTAACCGGGGAGCTGTTTTTT. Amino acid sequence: CASSYLTGELFF.

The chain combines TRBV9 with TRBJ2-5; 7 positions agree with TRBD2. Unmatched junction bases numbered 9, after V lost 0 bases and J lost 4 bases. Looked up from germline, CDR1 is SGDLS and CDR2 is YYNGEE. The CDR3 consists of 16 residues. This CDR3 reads CASSVGPGGGGETQYF. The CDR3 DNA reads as TGTGCCAGCAGCGTAGGTCCTGGTGGGGGGGGAGAGACCCAGTACTTC.

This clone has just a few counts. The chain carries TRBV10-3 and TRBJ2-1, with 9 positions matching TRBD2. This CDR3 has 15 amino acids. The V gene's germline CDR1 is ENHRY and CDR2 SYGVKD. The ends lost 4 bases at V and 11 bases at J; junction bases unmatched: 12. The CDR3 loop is CAISGTNRREGKQFF. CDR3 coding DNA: TGTGCCATCAGTGGGACAAATCGGCGGGAGGGGAAGCAGTTCTTC.

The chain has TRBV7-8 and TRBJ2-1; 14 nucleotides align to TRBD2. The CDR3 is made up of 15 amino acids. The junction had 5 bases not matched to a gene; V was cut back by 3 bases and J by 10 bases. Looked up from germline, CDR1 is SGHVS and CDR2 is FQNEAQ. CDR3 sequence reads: CASSLGTSGSREQFF. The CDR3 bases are TGTGCCAGCAGCTTGGGGACTAGCGGGAGCAGGGAGCAGTTCTTC.

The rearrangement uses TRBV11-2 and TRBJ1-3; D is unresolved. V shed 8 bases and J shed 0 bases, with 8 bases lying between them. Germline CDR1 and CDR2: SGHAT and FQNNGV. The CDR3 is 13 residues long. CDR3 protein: CASRRGSGNTIYF. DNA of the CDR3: TGTGCCAGCCGACGGGGCTCTGGAAACACCATATATTTT.

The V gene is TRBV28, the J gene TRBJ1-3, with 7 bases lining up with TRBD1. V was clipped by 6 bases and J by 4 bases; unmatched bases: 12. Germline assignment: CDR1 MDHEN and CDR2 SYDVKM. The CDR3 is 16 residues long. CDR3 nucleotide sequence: TGTGCCAGCAGCGGTGCCACCGGGACAGCCGGAAACACCATATATTTT. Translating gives CASSGATGTAGNTIYF.

CDR3 bases: TGTGCCAGCAGTCCGGGACTAGCGGGAGGGGACGAGCAGTACTTC. This encodes CASSPGLAGGDEQYF. The J gene is TRBJ2-7, the V gene TRBV6-5, with 16 bases that match TRBD2. J lost 5 bases, V lost 5 bases, and 3 bases had no gene match. The CDR3 runs to 15 residues. Germline CDR1 reads MNHEY; CDR2 reads SVGAGI.

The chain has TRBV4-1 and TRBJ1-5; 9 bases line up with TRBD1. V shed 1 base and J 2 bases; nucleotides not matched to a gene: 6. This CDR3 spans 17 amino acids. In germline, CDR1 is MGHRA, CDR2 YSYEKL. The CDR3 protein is CASSQVIRDRGNQPQHF. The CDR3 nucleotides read TGCGCCAGCAGCCAAGTGATCCGGGACAGGGGCAATCAGCCCCAGCATTTT.

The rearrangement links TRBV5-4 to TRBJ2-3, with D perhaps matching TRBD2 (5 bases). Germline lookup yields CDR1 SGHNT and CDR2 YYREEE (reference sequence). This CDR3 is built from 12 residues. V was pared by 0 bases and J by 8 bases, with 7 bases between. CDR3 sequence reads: CASSLEGGTQYF. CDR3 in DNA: TGTGCCAGCAGCTTGGAAGGAGGTACGCAGTATTTT.

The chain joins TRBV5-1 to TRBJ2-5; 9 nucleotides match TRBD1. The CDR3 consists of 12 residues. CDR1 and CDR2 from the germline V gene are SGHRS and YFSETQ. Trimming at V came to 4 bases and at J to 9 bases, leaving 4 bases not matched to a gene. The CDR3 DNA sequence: TGCGCCAGCAGCGGAAGGACAGGGGCCCAGTACTTC. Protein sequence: CASSGRTGAQYF.

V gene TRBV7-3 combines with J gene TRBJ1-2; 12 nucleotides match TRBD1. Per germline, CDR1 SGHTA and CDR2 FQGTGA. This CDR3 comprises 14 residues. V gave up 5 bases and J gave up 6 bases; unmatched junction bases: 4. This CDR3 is CASSPRDRGHGYTF. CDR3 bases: TGTGCCAGCAGCCCGAGGGACAGGGGGCATGGCTACACCTTC.

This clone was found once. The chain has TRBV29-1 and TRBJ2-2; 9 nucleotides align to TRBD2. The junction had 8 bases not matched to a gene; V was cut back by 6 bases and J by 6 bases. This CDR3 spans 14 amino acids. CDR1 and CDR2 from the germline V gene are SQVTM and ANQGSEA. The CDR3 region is CSVPGTSPAGELFF. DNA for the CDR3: TGCAGCGTGCCCGGGACTAGCCCCGCCGGGGAGCTGTTTTTT.

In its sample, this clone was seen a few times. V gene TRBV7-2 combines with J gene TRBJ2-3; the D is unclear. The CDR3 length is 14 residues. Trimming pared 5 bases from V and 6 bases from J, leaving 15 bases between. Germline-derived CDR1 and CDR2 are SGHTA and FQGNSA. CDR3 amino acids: CASSPPPGRDTQYF. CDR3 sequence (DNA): TGTGCCAGCAGCCCGCCTCCGGGTCGGGATACGCAGTATTTT.

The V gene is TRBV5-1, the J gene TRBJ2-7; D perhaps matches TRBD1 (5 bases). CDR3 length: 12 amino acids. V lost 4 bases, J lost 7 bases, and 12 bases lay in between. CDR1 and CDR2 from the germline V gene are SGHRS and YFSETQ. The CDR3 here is CASSPWKGEQYF. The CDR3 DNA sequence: TGCGCCAGCAGCCCATGGAAGGGGGAGCAGTACTTC. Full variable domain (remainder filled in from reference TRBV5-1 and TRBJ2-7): KAGVTQTPRYLIKTRGQQVTLSCSPISGHRSVSWYQQTPGQGLQFLFEYFSETQRNKGNFPGRFSGRQFSNSRSEMNVSTLELGDSALYLCASSPWKGEQYFGPGTRLTVT.

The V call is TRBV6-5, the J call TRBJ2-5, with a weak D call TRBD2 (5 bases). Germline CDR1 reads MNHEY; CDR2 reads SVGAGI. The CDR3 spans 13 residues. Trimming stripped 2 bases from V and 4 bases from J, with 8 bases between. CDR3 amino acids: CASSYGGLETQYF. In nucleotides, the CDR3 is TGTGCCAGCAGTTACGGCGGGTTAGAGACCCAGTACTTC.

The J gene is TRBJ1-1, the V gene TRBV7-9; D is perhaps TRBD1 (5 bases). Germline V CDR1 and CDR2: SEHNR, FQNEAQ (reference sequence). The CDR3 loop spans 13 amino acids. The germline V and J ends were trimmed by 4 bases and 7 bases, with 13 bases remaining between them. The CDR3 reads CASSSNPGGEAFF. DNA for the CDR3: TGTGCCAGCAGCTCCAATCCGGGGGGTGAAGCTTTCTTT.

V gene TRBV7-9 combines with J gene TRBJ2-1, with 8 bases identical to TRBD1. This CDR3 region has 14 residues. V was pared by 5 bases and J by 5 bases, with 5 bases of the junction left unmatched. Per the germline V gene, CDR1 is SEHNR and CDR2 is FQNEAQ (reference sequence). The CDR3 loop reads CASSLRQGNNEQFF. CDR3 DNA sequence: TGTGCCAGCAGCCTCAGACAGGGGAACAATGAGCAGTTCTTC.

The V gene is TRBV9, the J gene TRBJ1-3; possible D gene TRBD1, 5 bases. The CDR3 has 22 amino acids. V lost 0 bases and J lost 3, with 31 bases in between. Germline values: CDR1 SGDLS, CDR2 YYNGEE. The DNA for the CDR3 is TGTGCCAGCAGCGTAGATATAAGAGCGCGGGGCCGGTCTGGTCAGGGTGGAAACACCATATATTTT. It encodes CASSVDIRARGRSGQGGNTIYF.

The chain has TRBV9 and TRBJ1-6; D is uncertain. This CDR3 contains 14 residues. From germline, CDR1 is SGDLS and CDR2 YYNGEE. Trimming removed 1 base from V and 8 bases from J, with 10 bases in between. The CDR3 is CASSVTGVDSPLHF. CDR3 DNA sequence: TGTGCCAGCAGCGTAACCGGGGTTGATTCACCCCTCCACTTT.

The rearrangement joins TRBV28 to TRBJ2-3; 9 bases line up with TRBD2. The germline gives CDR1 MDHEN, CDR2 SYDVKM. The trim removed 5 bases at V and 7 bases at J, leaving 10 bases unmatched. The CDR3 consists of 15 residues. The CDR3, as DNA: TGTGCCAGCAGTGCGGGGGGCGGGGGGGGAAATACGCAGTATTTT. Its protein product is CASSAGGGGGNTQYF.